What follows is one T cell receptor beta chain and its context. As the sequencing template, cDNA was produced by extracting RNA and reverse transcribing it. Libraries were prepared by immunoSEQ multiplex PCR; TCRdb keeps only in-frame clonotypes and omits some of them. Of around 190,000 clones in the sample, roughly 50% were seen once. Germline trimming cut 2 bases from V and 7 bases from J; bases unmatched to any gene: 16. The CDR3 has 18 residues. Looked up from germline, CDR1 is MGHRA and CDR2 is YSYEKL. The data belong to a study of CD8+ T cells in alopecia areata. The V and J genes are TRBV4-1 and TRBJ2-7; 11 nucleotides line up with TRBD1. The sample was CD8+ T cells sorted from blood. The clonotype comes from a human donor in good health. CDR3 sequence: CASSQLSGTGGLGWEQYF. In nucleotides, the CDR3 is TGCGCCAGCAGCCAACTCTCAGGGACAGGGGGACTCGGTTGGGAGCAGTACTTC.